A selection of T cell receptor beta chains follows, all from one sample in a study of PD-1 blockade in classical Hodgkin lymphoma. Using immunoSEQ multiplex PCR, the repertoire was profiled, and TCRdb retains in-frame clones only, with some absent. Of tens of thousands of clones in the sample, 90% to 95% were seen once. The specimen was peripheral blood mononuclear cells (PBMCs), collected before the fourth cycle of nivolumab. These receptors were collected from a human donor with classical Hodgkin lymphoma. Each CDR3 is given with its conserved first and last residue. A D gene is named only where the DNA matches it firmly. Where a row states a size, it is once, few, many or the class of an expanded clone; other rows omit it.

CDR3 length	V gene	clone size	D gene	J gene	CDR3 protein	CDR3 DNA
12	TRBV5-8	NA	NA	TRBJ2-1	CASSLLYNEQFF	TGTGCCAGCAGCTTGCTTTACAATGAGCAGTTCTTC
15	TRBV11-2	NA	TRBD2	TRBJ2-1	CASSFTSGSNDEQFF	TGTGCCAGCAGCTTCACTAGCGGGAGTAACGATGAGCAGTTCTTC
21	TRBV2	once	TRBD2	TRBJ2-1	CASSDPIQGRSTSGSYNEQFF	TGTGCCAGCAGTGATCCTATACAGGGTAGGTCGACTAGCGGGTCCTACAATGAGCAGTTCTTC
17	TRBV5-1	NA	NA	TRBJ1-3	CASTGGGGPSSGNTIYF	TGCGCCAGCACCGGAGGGGGGGGACCCAGCTCTGGAAACACCATATATTTT
16	TRBV25-1	NA	NA	TRBJ2-7	CASSGQGPLPIYEQYF	TGTGCCAGCAGTGGACAAGGCCCCCTCCCCATCTACGAGCAGTACTTC
14	TRBV5-1	NA	NA	TRBJ1-2	CASSLSRNPYGYTF	TGCGCCAGCAGCTTAAGCCGGAACCCGTATGGCTACACCTTC
12	TRBV5-4	NA	NA	TRBJ2-7	CASSRDDYEQYF	TGTGCCAGCAGTCGCGATGATTACGAGCAGTACTTC
14	TRBV18	NA	NA	TRBJ1-6	CASSPQGYNSPLHF	TGTGCCAGCTCCCCGCAGGGATATAATTCACCCCTCCACTTT
16	TRBV4-1	NA	TRBD2	TRBJ2-7	CASSQAPTSGLYEQYF	TGCGCCAGCAGCCAAGCACCGACTAGCGGCCTTTACGAGCAGTACTTC
14	TRBV5-1	NA	NA	TRBJ2-1	CASSLDRVYNEQFF	TGCGCCAGCAGCTTGGACAGGGTTTACAATGAGCAGTTCTTC
15	TRBV12-5	few	NA	TRBJ2-7	CASGLPHFPSYEQYF	TGTGCTAGTGGCCTACCGCACTTCCCCTCCTACGAGCAGTACTTC
15	TRBV28	NA	TRBD2	TRBJ2-1	CASSLSGGLYNEQFF	TGTGCCAGCAGCCTGAGCGGGGGACTTTACAATGAGCAGTTCTTC
15	TRBV19	NA	NA	TRBJ2-7	CASSIDIGQYNEQYF	TGTGCCAGTAGTATTGATATAGGACAGTACAACGAGCAGTACTTC
13	TRBV11-1	NA	TRBD1	TRBJ2-5	CASSLGQGGTQYF	TGTGCCAGCAGCTTGGGACAGGGAGGGACCCAGTACTTC
15	TRBV5-5	NA	NA	TRBJ1-4	CASSPQPGQNEKLFF	TGTGCCAGCAGCCCCCAGCCAGGCCAAAATGAAAAACTGTTTTTT
11	TRBV28	once	TRBD1	TRBJ2-3	CASSPDRGQYF	TGTGCCAGCAGTCCCGACAGGGGCCAGTATTTT
12	TRBV5-4	NA	NA	TRBJ1-5	CASSNGNQPQHF	TGTGCCAGCAGCAACGGCAATCAGCCCCAGCATTTT
14	TRBV9	NA	NA	TRBJ1-5	CASSGGQRNQPQHF	TGTGCCAGCAGCGGCGGACAGCGCAATCAGCCCCAGCATTTT
14	TRBV2	once	TRBD2	TRBJ2-1	CASKGSGGYNEQFF	TGTGCCAGCAAGGGTAGCGGGGGTTACAATGAGCAGTTCTTC
17	TRBV2	NA	NA	TRBJ2-1	CASSDQGTLFLYNEQFF	TGTGCCAGCAGTGACCAGGGGACCCTATTTCTTTACAATGAGCAGTTCTTC
12	TRBV10-3	once	NA	TRBJ2-7	CATSAGSYEQYF	TGTGCCACGAGCGCGGGCTCCTACGAGCAGTACTTC
16	TRBV6-1	once	NA	TRBJ1-3	CASSEADAGVTNTIYF	TGTGCCAGCAGTGAAGCGGATGCAGGGGTTACGAACACCATATATTTT
16	TRBV5-1	NA	TRBD2	TRBJ2-5	CASSLRPGLGGETQYF	TGCGCCAGCAGCTTGCGTCCGGGACTAGGGGGAGAGACCCAGTACTTC
14	TRBV7-9	NA	NA	TRBJ2-6	CASSLESGANVLTF	TGTGCCAGCAGCTTAGAATCTGGGGCCAACGTCCTGACTTTC
13	TRBV7-9	NA	NA	TRBJ1-5	CASSLAGDQPQHF	TGTGCCAGCAGCTTGGCAGGGGATCAGCCCCAGCATTTT
15	TRBV7-9	NA	NA	TRBJ2-3	CASSSRLGGTDTQYF	TGTGCCAGCAGCTCCCGCCTTGGAGGTACAGATACGCAGTATTTT
17	TRBV5-1	NA	TRBD2	TRBJ2-7	CASSAGTSGGTSYEQYF	TGCGCCAGCAGCGCGGGGACTAGCGGGGGGACATCCTACGAGCAGTACTTC
15	TRBV27	NA	TRBD1	TRBJ2-5	CASSQRTGGGETQYF	TGTGCCAGCAGTCAGAGGACAGGGGGAGGGGAGACCCAGTACTTC
18	TRBV4-1	NA	TRBD2	TRBJ2-3	CASSQQTRTSGSTDTQYF	TGCGCCAGCAGCCAACAAACCCGGACTAGCGGTAGCACAGATACGCAGTATTTT
18	TRBV25-1	NA	TRBD2	TRBJ2-5	CASSPHPGLAGLGETQYF	TGTGCCAGCAGTCCTCACCCGGGACTAGCGGGATTGGGAGAGACCCAGTACTTC
15	TRBV27	NA	TRBD2	TRBJ2-7	CASSLVREGLGEQYF	TGTGCCAGCAGCCTCGTCCGGGAGGGCCTCGGGGAGCAGTACTTC
17	TRBV5-1	NA	TRBD1	TRBJ2-2	CASSLLTGARNTGELFF	TGCGCCAGCAGCTTGCTAACAGGGGCCCGAAACACCGGGGAGCTGTTTTTT
11	TRBV6-5	NA	NA	TRBJ1-1	CASSELEGTFF	TGTGCCAGCAGTGAACTAGAAGGAACTTTCTTT
17	TRBV7-9	once	NA	TRBJ2-2	CASSSRDMSTATGELFF	TGTGCCAGCAGCTCCCGGGACATGTCAACCGCAACCGGGGAGCTGTTTTTT
17	TRBV19	NA	TRBD2	TRBJ2-7	CASSIDLLAGSSYEQYF	TGTGCCAGTAGTATAGACCTCCTAGCGGGGAGCTCCTACGAGCAGTACTTC
16	TRBV27	NA	TRBD1	TRBJ1-5	CASMDPIGQGGQPQHF	TGTGCCAGCATGGATCCGATAGGACAGGGAGGGCAGCCCCAGCATTTT
14	TRBV7-8	NA	TRBD1	TRBJ1-1	CASSRDRKNTEAFF	TGTGCCAGCAGCCGGGACAGGAAGAACACTGAAGCTTTCTTT
22	TRBV4-1	NA	TRBD1	TRBJ1-4	CASSQVLRLGGQGVILGEKLFF	TGCGCCAGCAGCCAAGTTTTGAGGCTTGGCGGACAGGGCGTTATTTTGGGTGAAAAACTGTTTTTT
13	TRBV28	NA	NA	TRBJ2-2	CASSLGLGLELFF	TGTGCCAGCAGTTTAGGGTTGGGGTTGGAGCTGTTTTTT
14	TRBV7-6	NA	TRBD2	TRBJ2-1	CASSAGGPVREQFF	TGTGCCAGCAGCGCGGGGGGGCCTGTCCGGGAGCAGTTCTTC
14	TRBV5-8	NA	NA	TRBJ1-2	CASSLVGGLYGYTF	TGTGCCAGCAGCTTGGTCGGGGGGCTCTATGGCTACACCTTC
14	TRBV15	NA	NA	TRBJ2-1	CATSTKTRYNEQFF	TGTGCCACCAGCACTAAGACACGATACAATGAGCAGTTCTTC
16	TRBV5-6	few	NA	TRBJ2-2	CASSLGLAITAGELFF	TGTGCCAGCAGCTTGGGTCTAGCGATAACCGCCGGGGAGCTGTTTTTT
15	TRBV5-1	once	TRBD1	TRBJ2-3	CASSGGQGGTDTQYF	TGCGCCAGCAGCGGGGGACAGGGAGGCACAGATACGCAGTATTTT